This paragraph covers one TCR beta chain sequence. Its antigen is currently unknown. In the PCR, 60 Vbeta and 13 Jbeta primers were used. The authors' processing: There were 80 million or so unique TCR beta chains by a later count, and approximately 11 million of them were shared. Using immunoSEQ multiplex PCR, the repertoire was profiled, and TCRdb retains in-frame clones only, with some absent. V and J calls and clone size are copied from that table; D and trimming were computed from the DNA. The table includes fewer than 80,000 clones, roughly 85% detected once. This CDR3 comprises 13 residues. V was pared by 9 bases and J by 5 bases, with 7 bases of the junction left unmatched. CDR1 SGHNT and CDR2 YYREEE come from the germline V gene (reference sequence). The data were obtained in a study of cytomegalovirus exposure and HLA in healthy donors. Study-level information: An earlier analysis identified more than 90 million unique TCR beta sequences in 150 million to 200 million T cells. Points from the study as a whole: In a later analysis, V- and J-gene trimming of beta chains associated with a DCLRE1C missense variant, replicated independently.

Input material: PBMCs. The chain is built from TRBV5-4 and TRBJ2-2; 7 bases are shared with TRBD1. This clonotype was obtained from a young man in good health and CMV-seronegative. DNA for the CDR3: TGTGCCAACAGACAGGGTGGTACCGGGGAGCTGTTTTTT. Translating gives CANRQGGTGELFF.